This entry concerns a single TCR beta chain. The CDR3 loop spans 14 amino acids. Germline V gives CDR1 SGHDT, CDR2 YYEEEE. The V end lost 2 bases, the J end lost 4 bases, and 12 bases lay between the germline ends. This table comes from immunoSEQ multiplex PCR, and its TCRdb copy is limited to in-frame clones, with some not included. The sample carries tens of thousands of clones, 90% to 95% recorded once. These data belong to a study of technical replicates of blood from several donors. The specimen sequenced was T cells isolated from PBMCs. The TCR originated in a human donor in good health. The rearrangement joins TRBV5-6 to TRBJ1-2; D ambiguous. CDR3 nucleotide sequence: TGTGCCAGCAGCTTCTCAGAGGGCATCTATGGCTACACCTTC. It is translated as CASSFSEGIYGYTF.